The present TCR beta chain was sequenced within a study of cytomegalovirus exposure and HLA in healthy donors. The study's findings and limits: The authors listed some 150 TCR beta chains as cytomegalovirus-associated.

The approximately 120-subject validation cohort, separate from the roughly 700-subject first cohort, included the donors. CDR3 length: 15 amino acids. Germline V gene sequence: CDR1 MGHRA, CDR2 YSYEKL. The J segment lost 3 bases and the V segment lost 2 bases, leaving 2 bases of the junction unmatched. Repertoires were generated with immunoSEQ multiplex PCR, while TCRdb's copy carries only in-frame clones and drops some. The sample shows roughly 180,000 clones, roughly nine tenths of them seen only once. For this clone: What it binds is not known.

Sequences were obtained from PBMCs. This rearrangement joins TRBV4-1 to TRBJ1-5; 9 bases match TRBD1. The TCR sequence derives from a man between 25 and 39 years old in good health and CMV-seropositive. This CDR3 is CASSQRTGDNQPQHF. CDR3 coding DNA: TGCGCCAGCAGCCAACGGACAGGGGACAATCAGCCCCAGCATTTT.